Described below is a single T cell receptor (beta chain) sequence and its context. These data are taken from a study of cytomegalovirus exposure and HLA in healthy donors. Clones were sequenced by immunoSEQ multiplex PCR, and TCRdb holds only the in-frame ones, with some missing. The sample yields some 210,000 clones, approximately 82% seen once. The CDR3 has 12 amino acids. Trimming pared 4 bases from V and 6 bases from J, leaving 9 bases between. From germline, CDR1 is SQVTM and CDR2 ANQGSEA. The genes are TRBV29-1 and TRBJ2-2; possible D gene TRBD1, 5 bases. Sequenced sample: PBMCs. The clonotype was recovered from a woman under 30 in good health and CMV-seronegative. CDR3 loop: CSVVTASGELFF. CDR3 DNA: TGCAGCGTTGTGACAGCCTCCGGGGAGCTGTTTTTT.